The 26 T cell receptor beta chains below were found in one sample sequenced in a study of T cell responses to AZD1222 COVID-19 vaccine. Method: immunoSEQ multiplex PCR; TCRdb's copy keeps in-frame clones and lacks some. This sample has around 160,000 clones, with roughly 90% found just once. The sample in question was peripheral blood, obtained on day 0 of AZD1222 vaccination. All receptors come from an adult in good health.

V and J are TRBV6-5 and TRBJ1-1; D not certain. This CDR3 is built from 13 residues. Germline V lookup: CDR1 MNHEY, CDR2 SVGAGI. V was pared by 7 bases and J by 2 bases, with 11 bases between. Here the CDR3 reads CASIRLSNTEAFF. The CDR3 bases are TGTGCCAGCATCCGGTTGAGTAACACTGAAGCTTTCTTT.

The rearrangement uses TRBV5-6 and TRBJ1-2; D uncertain. V lost 0 bases, J lost 1 base, and 10 bases lay in between. This CDR3 spans 15 amino acids. Germline V gene data show CDR1 as SGHDT and CDR2 as YYEEEE. In DNA form, the CDR3 reads TGTGCCAGCAGCTTGGCTTCCGCGCTTAACTATGGCTACACCTTC. Its translation: CASSLASALNYGYTF.

This chain links TRBV15 with TRBJ1-2; 10 positions agree with TRBD1. The CDR3 covers 14 residues. CDR1 LNHNV and CDR2 YYDKDF come from the germline V gene (reference sequence). V was clipped by 6 bases and J by 5 bases; unmatched bases: 6. The CDR3 is CATRTGQGQYGYTF. In DNA form, the CDR3 reads TGTGCCACCAGGACGGGACAGGGGCAATATGGCTACACCTTC.

V and J are TRBV19 and TRBJ2-1; 7 bases map to TRBD2. V lost 1 base and J lost 7; bases outside the gene matches: 4. The CDR3 totals 14 residues. Per the germline V gene, CDR1 is LNHDA and CDR2 is SQIVND (reference sequence). CDR3 nucleotides: TGTGCCAGTAGTATAGCCCCCGGGGGGAATGAGCAGTTCTTC. As protein: CASSIAPGGNEQFF.

As regards this clone: Within the sample, other DNA sequences also encode this same CDR3. V usage is TRBV12-3 or TRBV12-4 and J usage is TRBJ2-5, with D tentatively TRBD1 (5 bases). The CDR3 has 13 amino acids. The ends were cut back, 2 bases at V and 2 bases at J, with 6 bases in the middle. CDR3 in amino acids: CASSLNRQETQYF. The DNA for the CDR3 is TGTGCCAGCAGTTTAAACAGGCAAGAGACCCAGTACTTC.

The V call is TRBV9, the J call TRBJ2-1, with TRBD1 identical over 8 bases. V shed 2 bases, J shed 4 bases, and the junction held 8 bases outside the gene matches. The CDR3 totals 16 residues. The germline V gene encodes CDR1 SGDLS and CDR2 YYNGEE. The CDR3 region is CASSVASGQVYNEQFF. The DNA for the CDR3 is TGTGCCAGCAGCGTCGCCTCGGGACAGGTGTACAATGAGCAGTTCTTC.

The gene calls are TRBV7-2 and TRBJ1-4; 9 bases map to TRBD1. This CDR3 has 16 amino acids. From germline, CDR1 is SGHTA and CDR2 FQGNSA. Trimming at V came to 2 bases and at J to 6 bases, leaving 7 bases not matched to a gene. CDR3 in amino acids: CASSLTRDRVYEKLFF. As DNA, the CDR3 is TGTGCCAGCAGCTTAACCCGGGACAGGGTGTATGAAAAACTGTTTTTT.

V and J are TRBV4-3 and TRBJ1-6; D gene ambiguous. Germline loops: CDR1 LGHNA, CDR2 YSLEER. The CDR3 is 17 residues long. The V gene lost 0 bases and the J gene lost 3 bases, with 12 bases spanning the gap. Here the CDR3 reads CASSQDRQVFYNSPLHF. The CDR3 DNA reads TGCGCCAGCAGCCAAGATAGGCAGGTTTTCTATAATTCACCCCTCCACTTT.

Comments on this clone: In the same sample, other DNA sequences code for this CDR3. This chain connects TRBV6-5 to TRBJ1-1; D possibly corresponds to TRBD1 (6 bases). The CDR3 length is 12 residues. The germline V gene encodes CDR1 MNHEY and CDR2 SVGAGI. Trimming removed 5 bases at V and 3 bases at J, with 7 bases between. This CDR3 reads CASSRGDTEAFF. In DNA form, the CDR3 reads TGTGCCAGCAGTAGGGGGGACACTGAAGCTTTCTTT.

This clone was recorded only once. The gene calls are TRBV6-2 or TRBV6-3 and TRBJ2-7; D is undetermined. Trimming pared 6 bases from V and 5 bases from J, leaving 14 bases between. There are 13 residues in the CDR3. Germline-derived CDR1 and CDR2 are MNHEY and SVGEGT. As DNA, the CDR3 is TGTGCCAGCAGCCCTCTAAGGATGGACGAGCAGTACTTC. Protein: CASSPLRMDEQYF.

The chain has TRBV3-1 (or the pseudogene TRBV3-2) and TRBJ1-4; D perhaps matches TRBD1 (5 bases). The germline gives CDR1 LGHDT, CDR2 YNNKEL (reference sequence). Trimming removed 7 bases from V and 7 bases from J, with 16 bases in between. The CDR3 consists of 14 residues. CDR3 sequence reads: CASTPWGGGEKLFF. The CDR3 DNA follows: TGTGCCAGCACCCCCTGGGGGGGTGGTGAAAAACTGTTTTTT.

The chain carries TRBV19 and TRBJ2-1; possibly TRBD1 or TRBD2 for D (5 bases each). CDR3 size: 16 residues. V lost 5 bases to trimming and J lost 2 bases, with 16 bases between them. In germline, CDR1 is LNHDA, CDR2 SQIVND (reference sequence). CDR3 sequence reads: CASSSQGADTYNEQFF. The CDR3 DNA is TGTGCCAGTAGTTCGCAGGGAGCGGATACCTACAATGAGCAGTTCTTC.

This clone was recorded only once. This rearrangement joins TRBV5-4 to TRBJ2-1, with D possibly TRBD2 on 6 matching bases. Trimming took 2 bases from V and 10 from J, leaving 13 bases between them. Per the germline V gene, CDR1 is SGHNT and CDR2 is YYREEE (reference sequence). The CDR3 runs 13 residues. CDR3 bases: TGTGCCAGCAGCTTTAGACATAGCGGCGAGCAGTTCTTC. Its translation is CASSFRHSGEQFF. The variable domain in full, completed from reference TRBV5-4 and TRBJ2-1, reads ETGVTQSPTHLIKTRGQQVTLRCSSQSGHNTVSWYQQALGQGPQFIFQYYREEENGRGNFPPRFSGLQFPNYSSELNVNALELDDSALYLCASSFRHSGEQFFGPGTRLTVL.

The V gene is TRBV14, the J gene TRBJ2-7; possible D gene TRBD2, 6 bases. V lost 3 bases, J lost 4 bases, and 7 bases lay in between. CDR3 length: 12 amino acids. Germline assignment: CDR1 SGHDN and CDR2 FVKESK. The chain's CDR3 is CASSQGGYEQYF. For the CDR3, the DNA is TGTGCCAGCAGCCAGGGGGGTTACGAGCAGTACTTC.

Only one count was recorded for this clone. This chain connects TRBV7-3 to TRBJ2-7; no clear D gene. The V and J ends lost 5 bases and 5 bases respectively, with 16 bases between them. Germline lookup yields CDR1 SGHTA and CDR2 FQGTGA. This CDR3 has 14 amino acids. CDR3 region: CASSVGPDWDEQYF. In DNA form, the CDR3 reads TGTGCCAGCAGCGTAGGACCCGATTGGGACGAGCAGTACTTC.

The chain carries TRBV6-5 and TRBJ2-7; the D is unclear. In germline, CDR1 is MNHEY, CDR2 SVGAGI. The CDR3 consists of 11 residues. Trimming left V 6 bases short and J 4 bases short, with 7 bases between. The CDR3 region has the DNA TGTGCCAGCAGCAAGGAATACGAGCAGTACTTC. The encoded protein is CASSKEYEQYF.

J is TRBJ2-7 and V is TRBV6-5; 9 bases map to TRBD1. Germline CDR1 and CDR2: MNHEY and SVGAGI. This CDR3 spans 15 amino acids. V lost 4 bases, J lost 3 bases, and 7 bases stayed unmatched. The CDR3, as DNA: TGTGCCAGCAGTTGGCTAAGGGACAGGGACTACGAGCAGTACTTC. It yields the protein CASSWLRDRDYEQYF.

This chain links TRBV19 with TRBJ1-4; the D is unclear. Trimming removed 4 bases at V and 4 bases at J, with 7 bases between. The V gene's germline CDR1 is LNHDA and CDR2 SQIVND (reference sequence). The CDR3 is made up of 13 amino acids. The CDR3 spells CASSRNSNEKLFF. The CDR3 nucleotides are TGTGCCAGTAGTAGGAACAGTAATGAAAAACTGTTTTTT. Full variable domain (remainder filled in from reference TRBV19 and TRBJ1-4): DGGITQSPKYLFRKEGQNVTLSCEQNLNHDAMYWYRQDPGQGLRLIYYSQIVNDFQKGDIAEGYSVSREKKESFPLTVTSAQKNPTAFYLCASSRNSNEKLFFGSGTQLSVL.

The CDR3 coding sequence is TGTGCCAGCAGTTTTGGCGTCCAGGTGCCCGGGGAGCTGTTTTTT. Protein sequence: CASSFGVQVPGELFF. The rearrangement uses TRBV27 and TRBJ2-2; D not certain. Germline loops: CDR1 MNHEY, CDR2 SMNVEV (reference sequence). This CDR3 region has 15 residues. V was cut by 3 bases and J by 6 bases, with 14 bases left in between.

V usage is TRBV4-3 and J usage is TRBJ2-7; the match to TRBD1 covers 7 bases. Germline V gene sequence: CDR1 LGHNA, CDR2 YSLEER. The CDR3 runs to 15 residues. The V and J ends lost 1 base and 0 bases, in that order; junction bases with no gene match: 3. The CDR3 DNA reads as TGCGCCAGCAGCCAAGGGACAGGCTTCTCCTACGAGCAGTACTTC. This translates into CASSQGTGFSYEQYF.

This clone was seen once. The chain recombines TRBV24-1 with TRBJ2-3; D tentatively fits TRBD1 or TRBD2 (5 bases each). The CDR3 extends over 14 amino acids. Looked up from germline, CDR1 is KGHDR and CDR2 is SFDVKD. V lost 4 bases and J 5 bases, leaving 12 bases between the germline ends. Written as DNA, the CDR3 is TGTGCCACCAGTGAACCCGGGACGGGAGATACGCAGTATTTT. This codes for CATSEPGTGDTQYF.

The chain links TRBV18 to TRBJ2-5; the D is unclear. Trimming pared 1 base from V and 5 bases from J, leaving 11 bases between. The CDR3 extends over 14 amino acids. Per the germline V gene, CDR1 is KGHSH and CDR2 is LQKENI. The CDR3 here is CASSPQDSRETQYF. In nucleotides, the CDR3 is TGTGCCAGCTCACCACAGGATAGCAGGGAGACCCAGTACTTC.

CDR3 sequence (DNA): TGTGCCAGCAGTTACGAAGGGGGAAAGATTTACGAGCAGTACTTC. Translating gives CASSYEGGKIYEQYF. The rearrangement joins TRBV6-6 to TRBJ2-7, with a tentative D call TRBD1 (6 bases). Between the trimmed V and J ends, which lost 2 bases and 4 bases, there was a span of 15 bases. The CDR3 has 15 amino acids. CDR1 MNHNY and CDR2 SVGAGI come from the germline V gene (reference sequence).

V usage is TRBV6-1 and J usage is TRBJ2-3; either TRBD1 or TRBD2 may supply D (6 bases each). The V gene's germline CDR1 is MNHNS and CDR2 SASEGT. Trimming took off 0 bases at V and 5 bases at J, with 15 bases between the two ends. CDR3 length: 16 residues. CDR3 amino acids: CASSEALRGRGDTQYF. The CDR3 DNA follows: TGTGCCAGCAGTGAAGCGCTTCGGGGGCGCGGAGATACGCAGTATTTT.

The chain links TRBV5-5 to TRBJ1-5; D remains ambiguous. Trimming left V 5 bases short and J 4 bases short, with 7 bases between. This CDR3 comprises 12 residues. In germline, CDR1 is SGHKS, CDR2 YYEKEE (reference sequence). The CDR3 nucleotides are TGTGCCAGCAGTCGAGGTAATCAGCCCCAGCATTTT. This gives the protein CASSRGNQPQHF.

This chain uses TRBV7-2 with TRBJ2-1; 9 positions match TRBD2. Per germline, CDR1 SGHTA and CDR2 FQGNSA. The CDR3 runs to 16 residues. J was trimmed by 9 bases and V by 1 base; bases with no gene match: 10. The DNA of the CDR3 is TGTGCCAGCAGCTTAGGGGGACTAGCAGTAAGGGGTGAGCAGTTCTTC. Its protein is CASSLGGLAVRGEQFF.